This record concerns one TCR beta chain sequence. V was trimmed by 4 bases and J by 6 bases, leaving 12 bases between them. The germline gives CDR1 SGHNT, CDR2 YYREEE (reference sequence). The length of the CDR3 is 13 residues. TCRdb called the RT-PCR reads again in MiXCR, with one record for every CDR3 protein. The sample has 550,000 to 750,000 distinct CDR3 sequences; 12% to 15% are singletons. The clonotype was recovered from a female donor in good health, serving as a healthy control. This chain connects TRBV5-4 to TRBJ2-3; D is unclear. Sequenced input: memory CD4+ T cells from blood. This CDR3 reads CASSTGVGDTQYF. CDR3 bases: TGTGCCAGCAGCACTGGGGTAGGGGATACGCAGTATTTT.